The 22 T cell receptor beta chains reported below all come from one sample, sequenced in a study of tumour-infiltrating T cells in Burkitt lymphoma. Repertoires were generated with immunoSEQ multiplex PCR, while TCRdb's copy carries only in-frame clones and drops some. The sample holds 43,000 or so clones, roughly 31% seen once. Material: tumor tissue. These receptors were collected from a human donor with Burkitt lymphoma.

The chain links TRBV6-6 to TRBJ2-7; D not certain. In germline, CDR1 is MNHNY, CDR2 SVGAGI (reference sequence). V was cut by 4 bases and J by 5 bases, with 18 bases left in between. CDR3 length: 15 amino acids. The CDR3 reads CASSFRLPGKDEQYF. CDR3 coding DNA: TGTGCCAGCAGTTTTCGGCTGCCAGGCAAAGACGAGCAGTACTTC.

The chain uses TRBV12-2 and TRBJ1-3; TRBD1, the table's D call, lacks a check against the DNA. TRBV12-2 is listed as a pseudogene. The CDR3 contains 16 residues. CDR3: CASRSSLQISGNTIYF. The DNA of the CDR3 is TGTGCAAGTCGCTCCAGCCTACAGATCTCTGGAAACACCATATATTTT.

The chain combines TRBV5-1 with TRBJ1-4; no clear D. The V end was cut by 4 bases, the J end by 4 bases, with 14 bases between. The CDR3 spans 15 residues. The germline gives CDR1 SGHRS, CDR2 YFSETQ. In DNA form, the CDR3 reads TGCGCCAGCAGCCTGGCCGGTTGGGGTAATGAAAAACTGTTTTTT. Translating it yields CASSLAGWGNEKLFF.

This clone was picked up a small number of times. The rearrangement joins TRBV9 to TRBJ1-1, with D perhaps TRBD1 (6 bases). Germline lookup yields CDR1 SGDLS and CDR2 YYNGEE. V dropped 4 bases and J dropped 0 bases, with 10 bases sitting between them. The length of the CDR3 is 14 residues. CDR3: CASSTRGLNTEAFF. CDR3 nucleotides: TGTGCCAGCAGCACCAGGGGCCTGAACACTGAAGCTTTCTTT.

The chain combines TRBV11-2 with TRBJ2-3; D gene ambiguous. Germline V lookup: CDR1 SGHAT, CDR2 FQNNGV. The V end was cut by 5 bases, the J end by 2 bases, with 20 bases between. The CDR3 covers 17 residues. Here the CDR3 DNA reads TGTGCCAGCAGCAACTCCAGGCTGGAACAACCCACAGATACGCAGTATTTT. As protein: CASSNSRLEQPTDTQYF. Filled out from reference TRBV11-2 and TRBJ2-3, the complete variable domain reads EAGVAQSPRYKIIEKRQSVAFWCNPISGHATLYWYQQILGQGPKLLIQFQNNGVVDDSQLPKDRFSAERLKGVDSTLKIQPAKLEDSAVYLCASSNSRLEQPTDTQYFGPGTRLTVL.

This clone was seen repeatedly, ten times or more. The rearrangement uses TRBV19 and TRBJ1-1, with a weak D call TRBD1 (6 bases). This CDR3 region has 13 residues. V gave up 4 bases and J gave up 1 base, with 7 bases separating them. CDR1 is LNHDA, CDR2 SQIVND, per germline (reference sequence). CDR3 protein: CASSKGGNTEAFF. DNA of the CDR3: TGTGCCAGTAGTAAAGGGGGGAACACTGAAGCTTTCTTT.

V and J are TRBV18 and TRBJ1-2; perhaps TRBD1 as D (5 bases). The germline gives CDR1 KGHSH, CDR2 LQKENI. Trimming removed 5 bases at V and 6 bases at J, with 25 bases between. This CDR3 has 17 amino acids. CDR3 in amino acids: CASSNFRRGQKENGYTF. For the CDR3, the DNA is TGTGCCAGCTCAAATTTCCGGCGGGGCCAAAAGGAGAATGGCTACACCTTC.

This clone was counted a few times. The J gene is TRBJ1-1, the V gene TRBV15; 7 bases line up with TRBD1. V lost 4 bases, J lost 4 bases, and 9 bases stayed unmatched. Germline loops: CDR1 LNHNV, CDR2 YYDKDF (reference sequence). The CDR3 consists of 15 residues. The CDR3 nucleotides are TGTGCCACCAGCAAAACGAGGGGACAGCTCACTGAAGCTTTCTTT. Residues: CATSKTRGQLTEAFF.

The chain uses TRBV7-2 and TRBJ1-2; D is unclear. V was clipped by 5 bases and J by 4 bases, with 17 bases between them. The length of the CDR3 is 15 residues. The germline V gene has CDR1 SGHTA and CDR2 FQGNSA. The CDR3: CASSPVVGRPYGYTF. The CDR3 DNA reads TGTGCCAGCAGCCCAGTGGTAGGCCGGCCCTATGGCTACACCTTC. Full variable domain (rest looked up from reference TRBV7-2 and TRBJ1-2): GAGVSQSPSNKVTEKGKDVELRCDPISGHTALYWYRQSLGQGLEFLIYFQGNSAPDKSGLPSDRFSAERTGGSVSTLTIQRTQQEDSAVYLCASSPVVGRPYGYTFGSGTRLTVV.

The chain employs TRBV18 and TRBJ2-7; no clear D. Between the trimmed V and J ends, which lost 8 bases and 0 bases, there was a span of 14 bases. The CDR3 spans 14 residues. Germline-derived CDR1 and CDR2 are KGHSH and LQKENI. The CDR3 DNA reads TGTGCCAGCCGAGATTCTGGACGCTCCTACGAGCAGTACTTC. This codes for CASRDSGRSYEQYF.

The genes are TRBV5-4 and TRBJ1-6; possible D gene TRBD1, 5 bases. This CDR3 is 13 amino acids long. Germline loops: CDR1 SGHNT, CDR2 YYREEE (reference sequence). Trimming cost V 9 bases and J 7 bases, with 14 bases left between them. CDR3 nucleotide sequence: TGTGCCACCTGGGACTCGGGGAATTCACCCCTCCACTTT. Translated, it gives CATWDSGNSPLHF. The variable domain in full, completed from reference TRBV5-4 and TRBJ1-6, reads ETGVTQSPTHLIKTRGQQVTLRCSSQSGHNTVSWYQQALGQGPQFIFQYYREEENGRGNFPPRFSGLQFPNYSSELNVNALELDDSALYLCATWDSGNSPLHFGNGTRLTVT.

The chain links TRBV7-2 to TRBJ2-7; maybe TRBD1 (7 bases). The V gene's germline CDR1 is SGHTA and CDR2 FQGNSA. CDR3 length: 11 amino acids. V lost 6 bases and J 12 bases, leaving 15 bases between the germline ends. CDR3 loop: CASRGQGGWYF. In DNA form, the CDR3 reads TGTGCCAGCAGGGGTCAGGGGGGATGGTACTTC.

The J gene is TRBJ1-3, the V gene TRBV19; no firm D call. With 7 bases removed from V and 0 bases from J, the gap between germline ends came to 10 bases. The CDR3 loop spans 14 amino acids. Looked up from germline, CDR1 is LNHDA and CDR2 is SQIVND (reference sequence). CDR3 coding DNA: TGTGCCAGTAACGGTTGGCGCTCTGGAAACACCATATATTTT. It is translated as CASNGWRSGNTIYF.

This clone was seen only a few times. This chain connects TRBV30 to TRBJ2-3; 7 bases are a match to TRBD2. The CDR3 is made up of 13 amino acids. With 8 bases clipped from V and 2 bases from J, the junction kept 7 bases outside the gene matches. From germline, CDR1 is GTSNPN and CDR2 SVGIG (reference sequence). The CDR3 nucleotides are TGTGCCGGAGAAGCGGGGACCACAGATACGCAGTATTTT. Residues: CAGEAGTTDTQYF.

V is TRBV4-1 and J is TRBJ2-7, with 8 positions matching TRBD1. The CDR3 consists of 15 residues. With V trimmed by 3 bases and J by 7 bases, 11 bases remained unmatched. Germline V gene lookup returns CDR1 MGHRA and CDR2 YSYEKL. CDR3 nucleotides: TGCGCCAGCAGCCAGATGCTCCAGGGGGCTCAGGAGCAGTACTTC. Translation: CASSQMLQGAQEQYF.

The V and J genes are TRBV7-9 and TRBJ2-1; 8 bases are a match to TRBD1. CDR1 is SEHNR and CDR2 is FQNEAQ in the germline V gene (reference sequence). This CDR3 has 16 amino acids. After removal of 4 bases from V and 1 base from J, the junction contained 6 bases not matched to a gene. CDR3 protein: CASSSQGAASYNEQFF. CDR3 nucleotide sequence: TGTGCCAGCAGCTCGCAGGGGGCCGCGTCCTACAATGAGCAGTTCTTC. Using reference TRBV7-9 and TRBJ2-1 for the parts outside the CDR3, the full variable domain is DTGVSQNPRHKITKRGQNVTFRCDPISEHNRLYWYRQTLGQGPEFLTYFQNEAQLEKSRLLSDRFSAERPKGSFSTLEIQRTEQGDSAMYLCASSSQGAASYNEQFFGPGTRLTVL.

This chain's CDR3 is CASSDSYEQYF. CDR3 nucleotides: TGTGCCAGCAGTGACTCCTACGAGCAGTACTTC. The chain couples TRBV2 to TRBJ2-7; D unresolved. V dropped 3 bases and J dropped 0 bases, with 0 bases sitting between them. This CDR3 is 11 amino acids long. Germline V CDR1 and CDR2: SNHLY, FYNNEI.

This clone was observed a few times. The chain combines TRBV6-1 with TRBJ1-1; D possibly corresponds to TRBD1 (5 bases). V lost 6 bases, J lost 3 bases, and 14 bases lay in between. In germline, CDR1 is MNHNS, CDR2 SASEGT. The CDR3 extends over 14 amino acids. The CDR3 DNA is TGTGCCAGCAGCCATACGGGGCAACACACTGAAGCTTTCTTT. Its protein is CASSHTGQHTEAFF.

This clone was seen a single time. The chain combines TRBV5-4 with TRBJ2-6; 10 bases are a match to TRBD1. V dropped 4 bases and J dropped 0; count of bases not matched to a gene: 7. Germline CDR1 SGHNT, CDR2 YYREEE (reference sequence). CDR3 size: 18 residues. CDR3: CASSRRTGGISGANVLTF. Here the CDR3 DNA reads TGTGCCAGCAGCCGCAGGACAGGGGGTATCTCTGGGGCCAACGTCCTGACTTTC. Filled out from reference TRBV5-4 and TRBJ2-6, the complete variable domain reads ETGVTQSPTHLIKTRGQQVTLRCSSQSGHNTVSWYQQALGQGPQFIFQYYREEENGRGNFPPRFSGLQFPNYSSELNVNALELDDSALYLCASSRRTGGISGANVLTFGAGSRLTVL.

The chain combines TRBV5-1 with TRBJ1-1, with D unclear. The CDR3 totals 14 residues. V shed 0 bases and J shed 7 bases, with 13 bases lying between them. Germline lookup yields CDR1 SGHRS and CDR2 YFSETQ. The CDR3 protein is CASSLAVGPGEAFF. The CDR3 nucleotides are TGCGCCAGCAGCTTGGCGGTTGGTCCAGGTGAAGCTTTCTTT.

The chain recombines TRBV6-5 with TRBJ1-1; D gene ambiguous. Deletions cut 0 bases from V and 8 bases from J, with 13 bases between. CDR1 and CDR2 (germline): MNHEY, SVGAGI. The CDR3 runs to 14 residues. The CDR3, as DNA: TGTGCCAGCAGTTACTCTAAGGCCCCCTCAGAAGCTTTCTTT. Its protein product is CASSYSKAPSEAFF.

This sequence joins TRBV7-8 and TRBJ1-2; the D is unclear. CDR3 length: 15 residues. V lost 4 bases to trimming and J lost 2 bases, with 14 bases between them. Per the germline V gene, CDR1 is SGHVS and CDR2 is FQNEAQ. In DNA, the CDR3 is TGTGCCAGCAGCTCGCTTGGGTTGGAAAACTATGGCTACACCTTC. Encoded protein: CASSSLGLENYGYTF.